This T cell receptor (beta chain) was captured in a study of cytomegalovirus exposure and HLA in healthy donors. With respect to this clone: Its antigen is unknown.

PCR used 60 Vbeta primers and 13 Jbeta primers. Authors' processing steps: Approximately 11 million shared chains were among about 80 million unique TCR beta chains counted in a later analysis. Using immunoSEQ multiplex PCR, the repertoire was profiled, and TCRdb retains in-frame clones only, with some absent. V, J and clone size derive from that table, while D and trimming were established from the DNA sequence. The sample has 90,000 to 100,000 clones; about 74% are singletons. The CDR3 spans 15 residues. The ends lost 2 bases at V and 3 bases at J; junction bases unmatched: 5. From germline, CDR1 is SGDLS and CDR2 YYNGEE. Findings and caveats of the study: Rare TCR sequences dominated, though some public TCRs recurred in many donors. A likely sequencing artifact accounted for one observed cluster of highly shared sequence variants.

The sequence was collected from a male donor in good health and CMV-seronegative. Material for sequencing was PBMCs. V is TRBV9 and J is TRBJ1-5; 7 bases are a match to TRBD1. The CDR3 region has the DNA TGTGCCAGCAGCGTCACAGGGGCCCCCAATCAGCCCCAGCATTTT. It yields the protein CASSVTGAPNQPQHF.